What follows is one T cell receptor beta chain and its context. Profiling relied on immunoSEQ multiplex PCR, and the TCRdb table lists in-frame clones only, not all of them. This sample yields thousands of clones, of which around 83% are seen a single time; about 4.6% belongs to the top ten. The sample originates from a study of immune evolution from preneoplasia to lung adenocarcinoma. The CDR3 extends over 17 amino acids. After removal of 5 bases from V and 7 bases from J, the junction contained 12 bases not matched to a gene. Germline V CDR1 and CDR2: MNHEY, SMNVEV (reference sequence). The TCR comes from a person between 55 and 80 years old with lung adenocarcinoma. The chain has TRBV27 and TRBJ2-1; 12 positions match TRBD1. What was sequenced was FFPE lung adenocarcinoma in situ tissue. The DNA for the CDR3 is TGTGCCAGCAGTAGTTACCTGGGACAGGGGGCGCGGAATGAGCAGTTCTTC. Translation: CASSSYLGQGARNEQFF.